The entry below gives a single T cell receptor beta chain sequence along with its context. What it binds is unknown. This sample was included in a study of blood T cells in healthy people across ages. Findings and limits, study-wide: It was not possible, with unsorted PBMCs, to conclusively compare naive and antigen-experienced cells. With age, beta diversity per million T cells declined roughly linearly, significantly by over 35.

Trimming took 6 bases from V and 2 from J, leaving 8 bases between them. Germline lookup yields CDR1 SGHAT and CDR2 FQNNGV. CDR3 length: 13 residues. The second PCR ran roughly 6 to 11 cycles with a sample-barcoded 5' primer and J-beta primers. TCRdb re-called the 5' RACE reads with MiXCR, one entry per CDR3 protein. The sample has 910,000 or so distinct CDR3 sequences, about 53% seen once. The V and J genes are TRBV11-2 and TRBJ1-5; D is undetermined. Sequencing input: blood. The TCR sequence derives from an older woman in good health. Here the CDR3 DNA reads TGTGCCAGCAGTCGGGTTCGCAATCAGCCCCAGCATTTT. Translating gives CASSRVRNQPQHF.